Listed below are T cell receptor beta chains from one sample, sequenced in a study of T cell responses to AZD1222 COVID-19 vaccine. Here immunoSEQ multiplex PCR was the method, and the copy in TCRdb shows in-frame clones only, minus some. The sample lists roughly 120,000 clones, roughly 87% occurring once. Sequencing was performed on peripheral blood, taken on day 0 of AZD1222 vaccination. The origin of the receptors is an adult in good health. Each CDR3 is given with its conserved first and last residue. The order of the fields is J gene, V gene, D gene, clone size, CDR3 protein, CDR3 DNA. D genes are given only for firm matches. Clone size is stated in some rows and not others, as once, few, many or a class when expanded.

>TRBJ1-4|TRBV30|TRBD1|-
CASGTGFNEKLFF
TGTGCCTCCGGGACAGGATTCAATGAAAAACTGTTTTTT
>TRBJ1-2|TRBV5-4|-|few
CASSFAGANYGYTF
TGTGCCAGCAGCTTCGCGGGGGCTAACTATGGCTACACCTTC
>TRBJ1-1|TRBV28|-|-
CASLGPMNTEAFF
TGTGCCAGCCTGGGACCGATGAACACTGAAGCTTTCTTT
>TRBJ2-1|TRBV7-3|TRBD2|-
CASSLIAGAANEQFF
TGTGCCAGCAGCTTAATAGCGGGAGCAGCCAATGAGCAGTTCTTC
>TRBJ2-6|TRBV24-1|TRBD2|few
CATSDRVTSGSSGANVLTF
TGTGCCACCAGTGACCGGGTGACTAGCGGGTCCTCTGGGGCCAACGTCCTGACTTTC
>TRBJ2-4|TRBV6-5|-|-
CASTLSQGGNIQYF
TGTGCCAGCACCCTCTCACAGGGCGGGAACATTCAGTACTTC
>TRBJ1-5|TRBV5-1|-|-
CASSLLARDSNQPQHF
TGCGCCAGCAGCTTGTTGGCACGGGATAGCAATCAGCCCCAGCATTTT
>TRBJ1-1|TRBV4-1|-|once
CASSTSGFSEAFF
TGCGCCAGCAGCACGTCAGGATTTTCTGAAGCTTTCTTT
>TRBJ2-1|TRBV19|-|-
CASSIRGLDYNEQFF
TGTGCCAGTAGTATCAGGGGCCTAGACTACAATGAGCAGTTCTTC
>TRBJ1-1|TRBV30|-|-
CAWGIAGVGWTEAFF
TGTGCCTGGGGGATAGCAGGGGTTGGTTGGACTGAAGCTTTCTTT
>TRBJ1-4|TRBV20-1|-|once
CSASRRGGLEKLFF
TGCAGTGCTAGTCGACGGGGCGGGCTGGAAAAACTGTTTTTT
>TRBJ1-2|TRBV28|-|-
CASSTVDGYTF
TGTGCCAGCAGTACGGTAGATGGCTACACCTTC
>TRBJ2-7|TRBV18|TRBD1|few
CASSPGQGGGYEQYF
TGTGCCAGCTCCCCCGGACAGGGGGGAGGCTACGAGCAGTACTTC
>TRBJ2-7|TRBV12-3/TRBV12-4|-|-
CASSTGFHEQYF
TGTGCCAGCAGTACAGGGTTCCACGAGCAGTACTTC
>TRBJ2-1|TRBV24-1|TRBD2|-
CATSDLGVAGESSYNEQFF
TGTGCCACCAGTGATTTGGGGGTAGCGGGCGAGAGCTCCTACAATGAGCAGTTCTTC
>TRBJ1-1|TRBV19|-|-
CAAQEGGGTEAFF
TGTGCCGCCCAGGAGGGGGGTGGCACTGAAGCTTTCTTT
>TRBJ1-1|TRBV2|-|-
CASRLREAVTEAFF
TGTGCCAGCAGACTCAGGGAAGCTGTAACTGAAGCTTTCTTT
>TRBJ1-1|TRBV18|-|-
CASSPRGGTEAFF
TGTGCCAGCTCACCACGAGGGGGCACTGAAGCTTTCTTT
>TRBJ2-1|TRBV10-3|-|-
CAISGRARDNEQFF
TGTGCCATCAGTGGGAGGGCCAGGGACAATGAGCAGTTCTTC
>TRBJ1-5|TRBV9|-|-
CASSWGFNQPQHF
TGTGCCAGCAGCTGGGGATTTAATCAGCCCCAGCATTTT
>TRBJ1-2|TRBV30|-|-
CAWSVGYSLDGYTF
TGTGCCTGGAGTGTCGGGTATTCGCTAGATGGCTACACCTTC
>TRBJ2-5|TRBV20-1|-|-
CSASVQETQYF
TGCAGTGCTAGTGTTCAGGAGACCCAGTACTTC
>TRBJ2-7|TRBV7-9|TRBD2|few
CASSFPGLPTQQYF
TGTGCCAGCAGTTTTCCGGGACTACCAACGCAGCAGTACTTC
>TRBJ1-4|TRBV2|-|once
CASSIPMGSLGEKLFF
TGTGCCAGCAGTATCCCCATGGGTTCATTGGGGGAAAAACTGTTTTTT
>TRBJ1-3|TRBV5-1|-|-
CASRVSSGNTIYF
TGCGCCAGCAGAGTTTCCTCTGGAAACACCATATATTTT
>TRBJ1-2|TRBV20-1|-|-
CSASDDYGYTF
TGCAGTGCCAGCGACGACTATGGCTACACCTTC
>TRBJ1-2|TRBV19|TRBD1|-
CASGNPGGNYYGYTF
TGTGCCAGTGGCAATCCAGGGGGCAATTACTATGGCTACACCTTC
>TRBJ2-1|TRBV6-5|-|-
CASRGLGASYNEQFF
TGTGCCAGCAGGGGATTAGGGGCGTCCTACAATGAGCAGTTCTTC
>TRBJ2-3|TRBV11-3|-|-
CASSSPKKVRVGTDTQYF
TGTGCCAGCAGCTCACCCAAAAAGGTCAGGGTAGGCACAGATACGCAGTATTTT
>TRBJ2-3|TRBV28|TRBD1|-
CASKRGTEVDTQYF
TGTGCCAGCAAGAGGGGGACAGAAGTGGATACGCAGTATTTT
>TRBJ1-5|TRBV7-2|-|few
CASSSTGSFSNQPQHF
TGTGCCAGCAGTTCGACAGGCTCCTTTAGCAATCAGCCCCAGCATTTT
>TRBJ1-1|TRBV10-3|TRBD1|-
CAISMQQGKAEAFF
TGTGCCATCAGCATGCAACAGGGGAAGGCTGAAGCTTTCTTT
>TRBJ1-2|TRBV19|-|once
CASSIDLSLYGYTF
TGTGCCAGTAGTATAGATTTAAGCCTCTATGGCTACACCTTC
>TRBJ1-1|TRBV19|TRBD1|-
CAVRDRGTEAFF
TGTGCCGTCCGGGACAGGGGCACTGAAGCTTTCTTT
>TRBJ2-2|TRBV18|TRBD1|-
CASSPSKDRTGSTGELFF
TGTGCCAGCTCACCGTCGAAAGATAGGACAGGGTCCACCGGGGAGCTGTTTTTT
>TRBJ1-1|TRBV19|-|-
CASSIGNTEAFF
TGTGCCAGTAGTATCGGGAACACTGAAGCTTTCTTT
>TRBJ1-2|TRBV24-1|-|-
CATSEGLTGQTSYTF
TGTGCCACCAGTGAGGGACTTACAGGTCAAACTAGCTACACCTTC
>TRBJ2-5|TRBV5-1|-|-
CASSLTWGQETQYF
TGCGCCAGCAGCTTGACGTGGGGCCAAGAGACCCAGTACTTC
>TRBJ2-1|TRBV10-3|TRBD2|-
CAISVLAGGGNEQFF
TGTGCCATCAGTGTTCTAGCGGGAGGGGGTAATGAGCAGTTCTTC
>TRBJ2-1|TRBV3-1/TRBV3-2|-|-
CASSQVAREVGEQFF
TGTGCCAGCAGCCAAGTAGCTCGAGAAGTAGGAGAGCAGTTCTTC
>TRBJ1-1|TRBV3-1/TRBV3-2|TRBD1|-
CASSPTGGLGTEAFF
TGTGCCAGCAGCCCGACAGGGGGCTTAGGCACTGAAGCTTTCTTT
>TRBJ2-5|TRBV28|TRBD1|-
CASSLWGTGQETQYF
TGTGCCAGCAGTTTGTGGGGGACAGGCCAAGAGACCCAGTACTTC
>TRBJ1-4|TRBV5-4|-|-
CASSLDRDNEKLFF
TGTGCCAGCAGCTTGGACAGAGATAATGAAAAACTGTTTTTT
>TRBJ2-1|TRBV7-2|-|-
CASSLFSLAWSYNEQFF
TGTGCCAGCAGCTTATTCTCGCTAGCTTGGTCCTACAATGAGCAGTTCTTC
>TRBJ1-1|TRBV5-1|TRBD1|-
CASSLEGQANTEAFF
TGCGCCAGCAGCTTGGAGGGACAGGCGAACACTGAAGCTTTCTTT
>TRBJ1-5|TRBV2|-|-
CASTPGRYNQPQHF
TGTGCCAGCACCCCGGGACGGTATAATCAGCCCCAGCATTTT
>TRBJ2-5|TRBV6-5|-|-
CASSSQGVETQYF
TGTGCCAGCAGCTCCCAGGGCGTGGAGACCCAGTACTTC
>TRBJ2-7|TRBV28|-|-
CASSLETPPYEQYF
TGTGCCAGCAGCCTCGAAACGCCGCCCTACGAGCAGTACTTC
>TRBJ1-1|TRBV6-5|-|-
CASSYPAGGLGEAFF
TGTGCCAGCAGTTACCCCGCCGGGGGGCTAGGTGAAGCTTTCTTT
>TRBJ2-7|TRBV18|TRBD2|-
CASSPPGGYEQYF
TGTGCCAGCTCACCCCCGGGGGGCTACGAGCAGTACTTC
>TRBJ1-2|TRBV24-1|-|-
CATSDSRQPNYGYTF
TGTGCCACCAGTGATTCTAGACAGCCGAACTATGGCTACACCTTC
>TRBJ1-2|TRBV11-2|-|-
CASSLELGNYGYTF
TGTGCCAGCAGCTTAGAGCTGGGGAACTATGGCTACACCTTC
>TRBJ2-3|TRBV2|-|-
CASSLARGDSTDTQYF
TGTGCCAGCAGCTTGGCGAGGGGGGATAGCACAGATACGCAGTATTTT
>TRBJ1-5|TRBV9|TRBD1|-
CASSVGTGGHQPQHF
TGTGCCAGCAGCGTAGGGACAGGGGGCCATCAGCCCCAGCATTTT
>TRBJ1-4|TRBV21-1|-|-
CASSLGQKNEKLFF
TGTGCCAGCAGCCTAGGACAGAAAAATGAAAAACTGTTTTTT
>TRBJ2-3|TRBV6-2/TRBV6-3|TRBD2|-
CASSYGTSETDTQYF
TGTGCCAGCAGTTACGGGACTAGCGAGACAGATACGCAGTATTTT
>TRBJ1-3|TRBV3-1/TRBV3-2|-|-
CASSQDWRSSGNTIYF
TGTGCCAGCAGCCAAGATTGGCGGAGCTCTGGAAACACCATATATTTT
>TRBJ1-1|TRBV28|TRBD1|-
CASSSSGDRGRDTEAFF
TGTGCCAGCAGTAGCAGTGGGGACAGGGGGCGAGACACTGAAGCTTTCTTT
>TRBJ1-2|TRBV2|-|once
CASSEEAREGGGYTF
TGTGCCAGCAGTGAAGAGGCGAGGGAAGGGGGTGGCTACACCTTC